Listed here are 2 T cell receptor beta chains from one sample, sequenced in a study of beta chain features in type 1 diabetes. Notes on the study in general: All four CD4+ subsets of Type 1 diabetes patients contained TCRB CDR3s that were moderately but significantly shorter.

The study reverse transcribed the entire isolated RNA, so it sequenced expressed TCRB transcripts. Libraries were prepared by immunoSEQ multiplex PCR; TCRdb keeps only in-frame clonotypes and omits some of them. This sample has 600,000 to 700,000 clones; around 12% occur once, and the top ten carry around 0.12%. Their specific antigens are unknown. The sample comprised naive CD4+ T cells from blood. The receptor set was obtained from a man between 25 and 39 years old with type 1 diabetes.

The rearrangement joins TRBV11-1 to TRBJ2-3, with 9 bases matching TRBD1. The V segment lost 5 bases and the J segment 4 bases; nucleotides outside the gene matches: 7. CDR1 is SGHAT and CDR2 is FQDESV in the germline V gene (reference sequence). The CDR3 extends over 15 amino acids. DNA of the CDR3: TGTGCCAGCAGCCGACCGGGACAGGGCTCAGATACGCAGTATTTT. Translated, it gives CASSRPGQGSDTQYF.

The chain is built from TRBV29-1 and TRBJ2-3; D is unresolved. From germline, CDR1 is SQVTM and CDR2 ANQGSEA. Between the trimmed V and J ends, which lost 2 bases and 0 bases, there was a span of 6 bases. CDR3 length: 13 amino acids. Written as DNA, the CDR3 is TGCAGCGTTGAACCATCCAGCACAGATACGCAGTATTTT. Translating it yields CSVEPSSTDTQYF.